Many counts were recorded for the clone carrying this T cell receptor (beta chain). The sample is drawn from a study of blood T cell repertoires in COVID-19. Study-wide context: The samples span acute and convalescent COVID-19 from the United States, Italy and Spain.

The V end lost 10 bases, the J end lost 3 bases, and 15 bases lay between the germline ends. Germline V gene lookup returns CDR1 ENHRY and CDR2 SYGVKD. The CDR3 contains 13 residues. Study processing details: Amplifying reference gene primers gave estimates of nucleated cell counts. Here immunoSEQ multiplex PCR was the method, and the copy in TCRdb shows in-frame clones only, minus some. The D gene and trimming were derived from the DNA, and the V and J assignments and clone size from that table. This table has about 170,000 clones, roughly nine tenths appearing once. This chain links TRBV10-3 with TRBJ1-2, with D unclear. This TCR was recovered from a woman aged 55-70 years with COVID-19, enrolled during active disease. Source material: peripheral blood. The CDR3 is CATHRGRDYGYTF. The CDR3 nucleotides read TGTGCCACGCACAGAGGGAGAGACTATGGCTACACCTTC.